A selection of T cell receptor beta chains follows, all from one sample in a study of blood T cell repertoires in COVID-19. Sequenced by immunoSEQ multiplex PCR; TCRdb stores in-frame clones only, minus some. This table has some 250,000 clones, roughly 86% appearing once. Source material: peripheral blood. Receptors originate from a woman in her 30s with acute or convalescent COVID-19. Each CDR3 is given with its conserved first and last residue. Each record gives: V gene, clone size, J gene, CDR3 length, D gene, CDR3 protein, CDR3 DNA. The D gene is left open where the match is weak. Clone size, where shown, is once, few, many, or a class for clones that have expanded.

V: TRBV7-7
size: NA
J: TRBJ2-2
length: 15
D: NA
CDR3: CASSLSWEVAGELFF
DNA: TGTGCTAGCAGCTTAAGCTGGGAGGTCGCCGGGGAGCTGTTTTTT

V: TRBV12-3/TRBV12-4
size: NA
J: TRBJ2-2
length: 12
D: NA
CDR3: CASSRYTGELFF
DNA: TGTGCCAGCAGCCGTTACACCGGGGAGCTGTTTTTT

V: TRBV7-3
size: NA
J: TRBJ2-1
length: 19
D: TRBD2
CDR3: CASSLTSRTSGSMNLRQFF
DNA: TGTGCCAGCAGCTTAACATCCCGGACTAGCGGGAGCATGAACTTGAGGCAGTTCTTC

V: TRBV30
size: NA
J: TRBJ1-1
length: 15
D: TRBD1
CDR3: CAWIEGATRYTEAFF
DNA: TGTGCCTGGATTGAGGGGGCCACTCGATACACTGAAGCTTTCTTT

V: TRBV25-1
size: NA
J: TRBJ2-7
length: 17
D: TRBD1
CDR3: CASSHPINTGEIGEQYF
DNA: TGTGCCAGCAGCCACCCAATTAACACAGGGGAGATAGGCGAGCAGTACTTC

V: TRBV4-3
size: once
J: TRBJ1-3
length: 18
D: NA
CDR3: CASSQDLGNSHSGNTIYF
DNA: TGCGCCAGCAGCCAAGATTTAGGTAACAGCCACTCTGGAAACACCATATATTTT

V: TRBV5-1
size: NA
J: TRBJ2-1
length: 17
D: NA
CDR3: CASSLRGPGSGRNEQFF
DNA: TGCGCCAGCAGCTTGAGGGGCCCGGGAAGTGGGAGGAATGAGCAGTTCTTC

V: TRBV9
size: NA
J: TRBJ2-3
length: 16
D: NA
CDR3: CASSVAAGRNTDTQYF
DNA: TGTGCCAGCAGCGTAGCCGCAGGTCGGAACACAGATACGCAGTATTTT

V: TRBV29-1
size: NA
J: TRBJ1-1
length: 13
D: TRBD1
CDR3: CSATTGSLTEAFF
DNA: TGCAGCGCCACGACAGGGAGCCTCACTGAAGCTTTCTTT

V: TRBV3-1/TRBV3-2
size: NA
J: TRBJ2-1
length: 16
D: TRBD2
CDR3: CASSQDWAGGINEQFF
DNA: TGTGCCAGCAGCCAAGATTGGGCGGGAGGGATCAATGAGCAGTTCTTC

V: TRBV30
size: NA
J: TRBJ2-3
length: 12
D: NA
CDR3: CAWSVFSQRQYF
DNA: TGTGCCTGGAGCGTGTTCAGCCAGCGACAGTATTTT

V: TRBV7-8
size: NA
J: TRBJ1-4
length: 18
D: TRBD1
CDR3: CASSPEGGTGSLDEKLFF
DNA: TGTGCCAGCAGCCCCGAAGGTGGGACAGGGTCTTTAGATGAAAAACTGTTTTTT

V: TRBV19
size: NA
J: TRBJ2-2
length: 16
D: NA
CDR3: CASSIGGALNTGELFF
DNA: TGTGCCAGTAGTATTGGAGGGGCCTTGAACACCGGGGAGCTGTTTTTT

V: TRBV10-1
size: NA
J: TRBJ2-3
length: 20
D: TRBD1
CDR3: CASSGQTGGPTDSGTDTQYF
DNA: TGCGCCAGCAGTGGCCAAACAGGGGGCCCAACAGATAGCGGGACAGATACGCAGTATTTT

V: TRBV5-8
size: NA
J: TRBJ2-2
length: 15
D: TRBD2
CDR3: CASSLLAGGTGELFF
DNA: TGTGCCAGCAGCTTGCTAGCGGGAGGAACCGGGGAGCTGTTTTTT

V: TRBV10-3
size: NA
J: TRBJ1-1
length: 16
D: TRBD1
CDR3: CAITLLGGQGITEAFF
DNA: TGTGCCATCACCCTCCTTGGTGGACAGGGGATCACTGAAGCTTTCTTT

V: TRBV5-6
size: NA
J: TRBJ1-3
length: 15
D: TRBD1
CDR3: CASSRDRLTGNTIYF
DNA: TGTGCCAGCAGCAGGGACAGGCTGACTGGAAACACCATATATTTT

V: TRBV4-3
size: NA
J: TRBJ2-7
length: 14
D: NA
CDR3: CASSLRTPTYEQYF
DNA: TGCGCCAGCAGCTTGAGGACACCGACCTACGAGCAGTACTTC

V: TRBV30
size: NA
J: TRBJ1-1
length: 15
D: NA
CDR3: CAWTVQGTMNTEAFF
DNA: TGTGCCTGGACGGTCCAGGGAACCATGAACACTGAAGCTTTCTTT

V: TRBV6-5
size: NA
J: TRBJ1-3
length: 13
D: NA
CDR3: CASSTPSGNTIYF
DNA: TGTGCCAGCAGTACACCCTCTGGAAACACCATATATTTT

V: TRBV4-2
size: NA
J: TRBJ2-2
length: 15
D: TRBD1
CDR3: CASSHDRASTGELFF
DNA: TGTGCCAGCAGCCACGACAGGGCGTCCACCGGGGAGCTGTTTTTT

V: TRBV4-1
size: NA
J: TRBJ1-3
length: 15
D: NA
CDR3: CASSLRDSGANTIYF
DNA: TGCGCCAGCAGCCTCCGGGACTCTGGAGCCAACACCATATATTTT

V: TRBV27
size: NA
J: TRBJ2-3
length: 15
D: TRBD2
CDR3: CASAMGLGVQVTQYF
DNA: TGTGCCAGCGCGATGGGACTAGGGGTCCAGGTTACGCAGTATTTT

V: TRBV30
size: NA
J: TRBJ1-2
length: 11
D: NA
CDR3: CAWTVNYGYTF
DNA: TGTGCCTGGACAGTTAACTATGGCTACACCTTC

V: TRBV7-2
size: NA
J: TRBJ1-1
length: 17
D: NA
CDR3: CASSLGFGGASPRGAFF
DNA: TGTGCCAGCAGCTTAGGTTTCGGGGGAGCTTCCCCAAGGGGAGCTTTCTTT

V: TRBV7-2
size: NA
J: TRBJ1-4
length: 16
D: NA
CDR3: CASSLGAGSTNEKLFF
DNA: TGTGCCAGCAGCTTAGGGGCAGGATCAACTAATGAAAAACTGTTTTTT

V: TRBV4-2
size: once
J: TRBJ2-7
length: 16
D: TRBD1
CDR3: CASSQGGQGSGYEQYF
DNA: TGTGCCAGCAGCCAAGGGGGACAGGGGTCCGGCTACGAGCAGTACTTC

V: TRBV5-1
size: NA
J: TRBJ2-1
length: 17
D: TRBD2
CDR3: CASTRALGLAEYNEQFF
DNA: TGCGCCAGCACCAGGGCCCTCGGACTAGCGGAGTACAATGAGCAGTTCTTC

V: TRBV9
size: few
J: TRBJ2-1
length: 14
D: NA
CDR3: CASSASGTYNEQFF
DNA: TGTGCCAGCAGCGCCTCCGGGACCTACAATGAGCAGTTCTTC

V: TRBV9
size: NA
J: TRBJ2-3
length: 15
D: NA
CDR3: CASSVSATLTDTQYF
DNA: TGTGCCAGCAGCGTTAGCGCAACATTAACAGATACGCAGTATTTT

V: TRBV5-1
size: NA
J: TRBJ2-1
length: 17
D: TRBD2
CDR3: CASSWREARSSYNEQFF
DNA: TGCGCCAGCAGCTGGCGGGAGGCTCGGAGCTCCTACAATGAGCAGTTCTTC

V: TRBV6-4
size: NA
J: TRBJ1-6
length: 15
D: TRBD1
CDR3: CASSDIGTGGSPLHF
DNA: TGTGCCAGCAGTGACATTGGGACAGGGGGTTCACCCCTCCACTTT

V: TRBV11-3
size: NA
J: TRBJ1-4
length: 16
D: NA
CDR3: CASSLITRATNEKLFF
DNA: TGTGCCAGCAGCTTAATCACTCGTGCAACTAATGAAAAACTGTTTTTT

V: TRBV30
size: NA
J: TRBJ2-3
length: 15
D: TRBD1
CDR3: CAWSVRGPVESTQYF
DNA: TGTGCCTGGAGTGTGAGGGGGCCGGTTGAGAGTACGCAGTATTTT

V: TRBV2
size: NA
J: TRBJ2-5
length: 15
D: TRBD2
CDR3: CASSAPSGRGETQYF
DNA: TGTGCCAGCAGTGCCCCTAGCGGGAGAGGAGAGACCCAGTACTTC

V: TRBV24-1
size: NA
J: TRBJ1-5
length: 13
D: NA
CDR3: CATSDSKNQPQHF
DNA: TGTGCCACCAGTGATTCAAAAAATCAGCCCCAGCATTTT

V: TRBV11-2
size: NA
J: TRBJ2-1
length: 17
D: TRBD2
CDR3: CASSLVGTSGFYNEQFF
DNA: TGTGCCAGCAGCTTAGTCGGGACTAGCGGGTTTTACAATGAGCAGTTCTTC

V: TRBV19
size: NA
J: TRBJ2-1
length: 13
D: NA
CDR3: CASSIKSSDEQFF
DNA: TGTGCCAGTAGTATAAAGTCGAGTGATGAGCAGTTCTTC

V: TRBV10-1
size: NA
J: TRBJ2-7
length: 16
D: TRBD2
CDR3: CASSSGTSGNSFEQYF
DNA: TGCGCCAGCAGCAGCGGGACTAGCGGGAATTCTTTTGAGCAGTACTTC

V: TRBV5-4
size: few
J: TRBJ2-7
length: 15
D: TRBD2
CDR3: CASSLEGLAGVEQYF
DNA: TGTGCCAGCAGCTTGGAGGGACTAGCGGGAGTCGAGCAGTACTTC

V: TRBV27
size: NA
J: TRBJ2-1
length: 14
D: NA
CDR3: CASSRDYLRDEQFF
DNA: TGTGCCAGCAGTAGAGACTACCTAAGGGATGAGCAGTTCTTC

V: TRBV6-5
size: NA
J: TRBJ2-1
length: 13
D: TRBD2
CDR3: CASRLAGYNEQFF
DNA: TGTGCCAGTCGACTAGCGGGGTACAATGAGCAGTTCTTC

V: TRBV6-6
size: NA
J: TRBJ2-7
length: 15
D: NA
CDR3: CASSYSGTTTYEQYF
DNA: TGTGCCAGCAGTTACTCTGGGACAACTACCTACGAGCAGTACTTC

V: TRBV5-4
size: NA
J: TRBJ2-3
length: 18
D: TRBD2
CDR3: CASSLVASGNPHSNTQYF
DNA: TGTGCCAGCAGCTTGGTGGCTAGCGGGAACCCACATTCAAATACGCAGTATTTT

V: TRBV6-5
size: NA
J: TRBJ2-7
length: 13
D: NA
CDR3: CASSRGDSYEQYF
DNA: TGTGCCAGCAGTCGCGGGGACTCCTACGAGCAGTACTTC

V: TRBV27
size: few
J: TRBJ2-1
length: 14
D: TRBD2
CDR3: CASGTSGSYNEQFF
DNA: TGTGCCAGCGGGACTAGCGGGAGCTACAATGAGCAGTTCTTC

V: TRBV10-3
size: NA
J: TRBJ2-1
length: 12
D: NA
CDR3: CAIEGGHDEQFF
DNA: TGTGCCATCGAGGGAGGCCACGATGAGCAGTTCTTC

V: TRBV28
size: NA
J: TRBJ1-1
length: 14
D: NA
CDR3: CASFPRTRNTEAFF
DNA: TGTGCCAGCTTCCCGAGGACTAGGAACACTGAAGCTTTCTTT

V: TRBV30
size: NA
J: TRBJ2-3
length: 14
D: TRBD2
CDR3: CAWSRTSGRDTQYF
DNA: TGTGCCTGGAGTAGGACTAGCGGGAGAGATACGCAGTATTTT

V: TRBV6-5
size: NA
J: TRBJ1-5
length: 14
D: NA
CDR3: CASTPLAGNQPQHF
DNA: TGTGCCAGCACTCCCCTTGCGGGAAATCAGCCCCAGCATTTT

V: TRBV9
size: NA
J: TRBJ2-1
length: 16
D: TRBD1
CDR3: CASSGPGDRGLNEQFF
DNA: TGTGCCAGCAGCGGGCCCGGAGACAGGGGGCTTAATGAGCAGTTCTTC

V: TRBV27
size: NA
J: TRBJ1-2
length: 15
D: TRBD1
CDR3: CASSLSGGPIDGYTF
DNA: TGTGCCAGCAGTTTGTCAGGGGGCCCCATAGATGGCTACACCTTC

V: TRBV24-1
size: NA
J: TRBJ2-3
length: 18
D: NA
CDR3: CATSDRPRTSREPDTQYF
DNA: TGTGCCACCAGTGATCGCCCTCGGACTTCCCGGGAGCCAGATACGCAGTATTTT